These T cell receptor beta chains were read from a single sample in a study of identifying expanded T cells in peripheral blood. Data came from immunoSEQ multiplex PCR; TCRdb stores just in-frame clones and leaves some out. Here the sample spans around 100,000 clones, approximately 88% being singletons. The sequencing input was blood. The receptors derive from a person aged 18 to 70 in good health. The CDR3 runs from the conserved cysteine through the conserved F or W. A D gene is named only where the DNA matches it firmly. Size tells how often a clone was seen (once, few, many) or the class of an expanded clone, and some rows leave it out.

v_call	clone_size	j_call	d_call	cdr3_aa
TRBV6-5	few	TRBJ1-1	-	CASSLRTQGSEAFF
TRBV5-1	-	TRBJ2-1	TRBD2	CASSTRGGRGNEQFF
TRBV12-5	-	TRBJ1-5	-	CASGSGTYSNQPQHF
TRBV5-5	-	TRBJ2-7	-	CASSLSSYEQYF
TRBV19	-	TRBJ2-1	TRBD1	CASSPLTGGLMDNEQFF
TRBV2	-	TRBJ1-5	-	CATARGELQPQHF
TRBV18	-	TRBJ1-1	TRBD1	CASSTRGPDTEAFF
TRBV7-2	-	TRBJ2-7	-	CASSQDRYEQYF
TRBV5-1	-	TRBJ2-5	TRBD1	CASSLQGQSETQYF
TRBV7-2	-	TRBJ2-1	-	CASSRINEQFF
TRBV10-1	-	TRBJ2-3	-	CASSERGPDTQYF
TRBV7-9	-	TRBJ2-3	-	CASSGGTPSTDTQYF
TRBV7-9	once	TRBJ1-1	-	CASSLSQGTNTEAFF
TRBV6-6	-	TRBJ2-7	TRBD1	CASSPGQGFTYEQYF
TRBV30	-	TRBJ2-5	-	CAWSEGGVATQYF
TRBV7-6	once	TRBJ2-3	-	CASSLGTDTQYF
TRBV29-1	-	TRBJ1-2	TRBD1	CSVGGDRAANYGYTF
TRBV19	-	TRBJ1-5	-	CASSLGRSQLGQPQHF
TRBV12-5	-	TRBJ2-1	-	CASGLVVLGRAYNEQFF
TRBV10-3	-	TRBJ2-1	TRBD2	CATKLAVDNEQFF
TRBV10-3	few	TRBJ1-2	TRBD1	CAISYTGDYGYTF
TRBV9	-	TRBJ1-2	-	CASRNTGIYGYTF
TRBV21-1	once	TRBJ2-1	-	CASSKVLGTAGQFF
TRBV5-5	once	TRBJ2-7	-	CASSWGQGGSYEQYF
TRBV5-1	-	TRBJ1-1	TRBD1	CASSLGQGVAEAFF
TRBV6-5	-	TRBJ2-3	-	CASSPQGTDTQYF
TRBV18	-	TRBJ2-5	-	CASSPQGLKETQYF
TRBV6-5	-	TRBJ2-2	-	CAIKPNRANGELFF
TRBV14	-	TRBJ2-7	-	CASSRAIGGATSFPYEQYF
TRBV12-5	-	TRBJ1-3	-	CASGLVPVTLGNTIYF
TRBV14	-	TRBJ1-2	-	CASSPKNKIWGGRNLTTNYGYTF
TRBV29-1	-	TRBJ1-2	-	CSVERQDNYGYTF
TRBV5-6	-	TRBJ1-1	TRBD1	CASSHKREGAGVTEAFF
TRBV6-1	-	TRBJ1-2	-	CASRDRRSDYGYTF
TRBV10-3	-	TRBJ1-1	TRBD1	CAISDNPPAGGSEAFF
TRBV5-1	-	TRBJ1-1	-	CASSLGVGLNTEAFF
TRBV4-1	-	TRBJ2-7	-	CASSRWEAASEQYF
TRBV6-5	-	TRBJ1-1	-	CASRHRDTEAFF
TRBV10-1	once	TRBJ2-2	-	CASSDSGLEMFF
TRBV18	-	TRBJ2-7	TRBD1	CASSLGQGKYEQYF
TRBV29-1	-	TRBJ1-1	TRBD1	CSADRGRGATEAFF
TRBV6-5	-	TRBJ1-1	TRBD1	CASSYQQGAGTEAFF
TRBV5-1	-	TRBJ1-2	-	CASSFGVTYGYTF
TRBV19	few	TRBJ1-5	TRBD1	CASRPGQRIEPQHF
TRBV4-1	-	TRBJ2-1	-	CASSQEPRRKEQFF
TRBV5-1	-	TRBJ2-5	TRBD2	CASSLFPSGGQETQYF
TRBV19	-	TRBJ1-2	-	CASSFRTMVGYTF
TRBV15	-	TRBJ1-1	-	CATSRDAGQQNTEAFF
TRBV18	-	TRBJ1-5	TRBD1	CASSPLGTGDSNQPQHF
TRBV9	-	TRBJ2-2	TRBD1	CASSVGTGGTGELFF
TRBV5-1	-	TRBJ1-5	TRBD1	CASSPTGGNQPQHF
TRBV15	medium-sized	TRBJ1-2	-	CATSRQNAGVDTF
TRBV13	-	TRBJ2-1	TRBD1	CASSLRTGANEQFF
TRBV20-1	-	TRBJ2-1	-	CSAWLFNEQFF